This T cell receptor (beta chain) was sequenced during a study of human T cells and chemical hapten exposure. In this sample, this clonotype turned up many times. The CDR3 covers 19 residues. V was trimmed by 2 bases and J by 0 bases, leaving 20 bases between them. How the authors handled the data: Ranging from about 23,224 to 750,000, TCR counts per sample had a median value of approximately 95,000. TCRdb reprocessed the 5' RACE reads via MiXCR and lists one record per CDR3 protein. These V and J calls derive from TCRdb rather than the authors' analysis. The sample holds approximately 150,000 distinct CDR3 sequences; around 4.1% are singletons and the top ten take 1.3% to 1.5%. The starting material, unfractionated whole blood, was used for total RNA extraction.

This receptor was obtained from a female donor in good health. The chain is built from TRBV12-3 or TRBV12-4 and TRBJ1-5, with D perhaps TRBD1 (6 bases). The CDR3 bases are TGTGCCAGCAGTTTAAATTTGGGGGGCCGGGGGTATAGCAATCAGCCCCAGCATTTT. Translation gives CASSLNLGGRGYSNQPQHF.